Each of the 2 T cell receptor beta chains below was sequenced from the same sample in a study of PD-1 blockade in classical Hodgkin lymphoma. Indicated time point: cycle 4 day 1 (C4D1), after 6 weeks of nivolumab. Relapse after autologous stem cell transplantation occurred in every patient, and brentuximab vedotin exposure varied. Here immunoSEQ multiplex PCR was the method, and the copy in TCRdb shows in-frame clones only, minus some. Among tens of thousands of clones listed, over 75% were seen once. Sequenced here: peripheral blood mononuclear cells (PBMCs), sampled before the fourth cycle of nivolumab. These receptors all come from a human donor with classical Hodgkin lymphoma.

The CDR3 DNA is TGTGCCAGCAGTTACACGCAGGGAATTAATGAAAAACTGTTTTTT. This codes for CASSYTQGINEKLFF. The genes are TRBV6-5 and TRBJ1-4; tentative D call: TRBD1 (5 bases). V lost 2 bases and J lost 4, with 11 bases in between. Germline loops: CDR1 MNHEY, CDR2 SVGAGI. This CDR3 region has 15 residues.

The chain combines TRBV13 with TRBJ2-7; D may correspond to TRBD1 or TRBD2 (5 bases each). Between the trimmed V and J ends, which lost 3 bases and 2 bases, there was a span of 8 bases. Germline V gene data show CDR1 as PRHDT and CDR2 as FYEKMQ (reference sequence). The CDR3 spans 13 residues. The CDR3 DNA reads TGTGCCAGCAGCTTGCCGGGGCCCTACGAGCAGTACTTC. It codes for CASSLPGPYEQYF.